The 2 T cell receptor beta chains reported below all come from one sample, sequenced in a study of cytomegalovirus exposure and HLA in healthy donors. Primers for the PCR totalled 60 Vbeta and 13 Jbeta. Assay used: immunoSEQ multiplex PCR; TCRdb lists only in-frame clones, some missing. The top ten clones hold roughly 0.75% of a sample with about 200,000 clones, around 80% of them seen once. The sequenced sample was PBMCs. These receptors were collected from a boy aged 2 to 10 in good health and CMV-seronegative.

The DNA of the CDR3 is TGTGCCAGCAGTGAATCCGGAGGCAGCTCGCCTAGGGAGGGCTACACCTTC. Amino acids: CASSESGGSSPREGYTF. This chain links TRBV6-1 with TRBJ1-2; D not resolved. The V and J ends lost 2 bases and 8 bases respectively, with 24 bases between them. Germline V CDR1 and CDR2: MNHNS, SASEGT. CDR3 length: 17 amino acids.

This chain links TRBV7-6 with TRBJ1-2, with TRBD1 matching 12 bases. Germline V gene lookup returns CDR1 SGHVS and CDR2 FNYEAQ. V lost 4 bases and J lost 1; bases outside the gene matches: 4. The CDR3 consists of 16 residues. Written as DNA, the CDR3 is TGTGCCAGCAGCTCCTGGGACAGGGGGCTTAACTATGGCTACACCTTC. Translating gives CASSSWDRGLNYGYTF.